This TCR beta chain emerged from a study of blood T cell repertoires in COVID-19. This CDR3 comprises 14 residues. Per germline, CDR1 MNHEY and CDR2 SMNVEV (reference sequence). The V segment lost 3 bases and the J segment 12 bases; nucleotides outside the gene matches: 10. Here immunoSEQ multiplex PCR was the method, and the copy in TCRdb shows in-frame clones only, minus some. The repertoire holds around 160,000 clones, with roughly four fifths as singletons. The chain joins TRBV27 to TRBJ1-4; TRBD1 agrees at 7 bases. The source of this sequence is a woman of 80 years or more with acute or convalescent COVID-19. Sample: peripheral blood. CDR3 nucleotide sequence: TGTGCCAGCAGTTTGGGGACAGCCCCAAAGGAACTGTTTTTT. It encodes CASSLGTAPKELFF. Together with reference TRBV27 and TRBJ1-4, the CDR3 gives the full variable domain: EAQVTQNPRYLITVTGKKLTVTCSQNMNHEYMSWYRQDPGLGLRQIYYSMNVEVTDKGDVPEGYKVSRKEKRNFPLILESPSPNQTSLYFCASSLGTAPKELFFGSGTQLSVL.